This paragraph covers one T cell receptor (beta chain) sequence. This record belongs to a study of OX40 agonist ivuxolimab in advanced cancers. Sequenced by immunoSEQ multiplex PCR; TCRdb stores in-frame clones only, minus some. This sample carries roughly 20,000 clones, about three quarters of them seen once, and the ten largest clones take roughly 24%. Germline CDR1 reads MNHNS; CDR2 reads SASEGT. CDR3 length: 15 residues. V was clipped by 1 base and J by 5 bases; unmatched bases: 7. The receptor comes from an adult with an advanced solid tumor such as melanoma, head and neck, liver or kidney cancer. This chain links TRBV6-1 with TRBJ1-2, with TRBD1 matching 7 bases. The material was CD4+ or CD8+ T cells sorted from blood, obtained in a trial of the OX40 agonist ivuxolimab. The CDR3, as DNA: TGTGCCAGCAGTGAAGAAAGGGGGCGCCAGTATGGCTACACCTTC. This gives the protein CASSEERGRQYGYTF.